Given below is one T cell receptor beta chain in context. Its matching antigen is unknown. This entry comes from a study of immune evolution from preneoplasia to lung adenocarcinoma. Findings and caveats of the study: Top clone frequencies peaked in normal lung, apparently declining through invasive adenocarcinoma. Highest clonality occurred in KRAS-mutant, not EGFR-mutant or double wild-type, nodules. Later-stage lesions appeared to have more T cells, more diversity, less clonality.

Measured with immunoSEQ multiplex PCR; TCRdb has only the in-frame clones, and not every one. Here the sample spans just under 5,000 clones, more than 65% being singletons. Macro-dissection enriched premalignant or tumor cells before nucleic acid extraction. V was trimmed by 4 bases and J by 11 bases, leaving 14 bases between them. Germline CDR1 reads SEHNR; CDR2 reads FQNEAQ (reference sequence). The CDR3 is 12 amino acids. The sequence was collected from a person aged 70 to 79 with lung adenocarcinoma. Specimen: FFPE minimally invasive lung adenocarcinoma tissue. V and J are TRBV7-9 and TRBJ1-1, with a possible D match to TRBD1 (6 bases). The CDR3, as DNA: TGTGCCAGCAGCTCTACAGGGCAGGGGGCTTTCTTT. The encoded protein is CASSSTGQGAFF. The full variable domain, completed using reference TRBV7-9 and TRBJ1-1, is DTGVSQNPRHKITKRGQNVTFRCDPISEHNRLYWYRQTLGQGPEFLTYFQNEAQLEKSRLLSDRFSAERPKGSFSTLEIQRTEQGDSAMYLCASSSTGQGAFFGQGTRLTVV.